What follows are 24 T cell receptor beta chains derived from one specimen sequenced in a study of shared clonotypes between healthy human individuals. The method was immunoSEQ multiplex PCR; TCRdb's version includes in-frame clones alone and lacks a portion of them. Found here are around 430,000 clones, around 79% of them singletons; the top ten hold less than 15%. The sequenced sample consisted of PBMCs. All receptors come from a woman aged 35 to 49 in good health. Some clones in this sample may be carry-over from other donors' samples.

The rearrangement links TRBV4-3 to TRBJ2-1; D gene ambiguous. The CDR3 runs to 15 residues. V was clipped by 0 bases and J by 5 bases, with 11 bases between them. Looked up from germline, CDR1 is LGHNA and CDR2 is YSLEER. Written as DNA, the CDR3 is TGCGCCAGCAGCCAAGATCCGATGGGGAACAATGAGCAGTTCTTC. Protein: CASSQDPMGNNEQFF.

The V and J genes are TRBV28 and TRBJ2-3; D is possibly TRBD1 (7 bases). CDR1 and CDR2 from the germline V gene are MDHEN and SYDVKM. V dropped 4 bases and J dropped 4 bases, with 18 bases sitting between them. The CDR3 has 16 residues. This chain's CDR3 is CASSSAGKGASDTQYF. The CDR3 region has the DNA TGTGCCAGCAGTTCGGCGGGGAAGGGGGCATCAGATACGCAGTATTTT. Variable domain in full (rest from reference TRBV28 and TRBJ2-3): DVKVTQSSRYLVKRTGEKVFLECVQDMDHENMFWYRQDPGLGLRLIYFSYDVKMKEKGDIPEGYSVSREKKERFSLILESASTNQTSMYLCASSSAGKGASDTQYFGPGTRLTVL.

This clone was observed a few times. This rearrangement joins TRBV7-9 to TRBJ2-1; D gene unclear. This CDR3 has 13 amino acids. With 5 bases removed from V and 6 bases from J, the gap between germline ends came to 11 bases. Germline-derived CDR1 and CDR2 are SEHNR and FQNEAQ (reference sequence). Here the CDR3 reads CASSRDPGNEQFF. The CDR3 region has the DNA TGTGCCAGCAGCAGAGATCCGGGCAATGAGCAGTTCTTC.

CDR3 bases: TGTGCCAGCACCCCTCGACAGATTGCAACTAATGAAAAACTGTTTTTT. Translated: CASTPRQIATNEKLFF. This rearrangement joins TRBV18 to TRBJ1-4; a weak D match, TRBD1 (5 bases). The CDR3 is 16 amino acids. The V gene lost 8 bases and the J gene lost 0 bases, with 16 bases spanning the gap. From germline, CDR1 is KGHSH and CDR2 LQKENI.

The chain links TRBV28 to TRBJ2-5; 10 bases agree with TRBD1. The CDR3 is made up of 13 amino acids. Germline-derived CDR1 and CDR2 are MDHEN and SYDVKM. V dropped 6 bases and J dropped 4; count of bases not matched to a gene: 2. For the CDR3, the DNA is TGTGCCAGCAGCGGACAGGGGGGAGAGACCCAGTACTTC. It yields the protein CASSGQGGETQYF.

This clone was found once. The V call is TRBV5-4, the J call TRBJ2-3, with 8 bases matching TRBD2. Germline trimming cut 0 bases from V and 1 base from J; bases unmatched to any gene: 1. Germline CDR1 reads SGHNT; CDR2 reads YYREEE (reference sequence). CDR3 size: 15 residues. The CDR3 protein is CASSLALAGTDTQYF. The CDR3 DNA sequence: TGTGCCAGCAGCTTGGCACTAGCGGGCACAGATACGCAGTATTTT.

Details on this clone: It may be a read error: a sequence one base away is much more abundant. This chain uses TRBV25-1 with TRBJ2-1; D may be TRBD1 (6 bases). CDR1 and CDR2 from the germline V gene are MGHDK and SYGVNS. This CDR3 region has 15 residues. V was pared by 4 bases and J by 7 bases, with 17 bases between. CDR3 in DNA: TGTGCCAGCAGTGGATCTGAGCCCGGGACAAATGAGCAGTTCTTC. Its translation: CASSGSEPGTNEQFF.

The chain recombines TRBV7-9 with TRBJ1-6; D might be TRBD1 (5 bases). The CDR3 is 14 amino acids. The germline V gene encodes CDR1 SEHNR and CDR2 FQNEAQ (reference sequence). The ends were cut back, 5 bases at V and 5 bases at J, with 10 bases in the middle. The CDR3 is CASSPGPDNSPLHF. As DNA, the CDR3 is TGTGCCAGCAGCCCGGGACCGGATAATTCACCCCTCCACTTT. The complete variable domain, with remaining parts taken from reference TRBV7-9 and TRBJ1-6, reads DTGVSQNPRHKITKRGQNVTFRCDPISEHNRLYWYRQTLGQGPEFLTYFQNEAQLEKSRLLSDRFSAERPKGSFSTLEIQRTEQGDSAMYLCASSPGPDNSPLHFGNGTRLTVT.

The genes are TRBV2 and TRBJ1-3; no definite D call. This CDR3 contains 15 residues. Trimming pared 7 bases from V and 0 bases from J, leaving 13 bases between. In germline, CDR1 is SNHLY, CDR2 FYNNEI. The CDR3 loop is CASNTATNSGNTIYF. DNA for the CDR3: TGTGCCAGCAATACAGCGACTAACTCTGGAAACACCATATATTTT. Looking up the rest from reference TRBV2 and TRBJ1-3 gives the full variable domain: EPEVTQTPSHQVTQMGQEVILRCVPISNHLYFYWYRQILGQKVEFLVSFYNNEISEKSEIFDDQFSVERPDGSNFTLKIRSTKLEDSAMYFCASNTATNSGNTIYFGEGSWLTVV.

This sequence joins TRBV5-6 and TRBJ2-3; TRBD2 agrees at 8 bases. Germline V CDR1 and CDR2: SGHDT, YYEEEE. The CDR3 consists of 14 residues. V was pared by 0 bases and J by 3 bases, with 0 bases of the junction left unmatched. The CDR3: CASSLGLATDTQYF. CDR3 DNA sequence: TGTGCCAGCAGCTTGGGACTAGCGACAGATACGCAGTATTTT.

This sequence joins TRBV30 and TRBJ1-4; 7 positions match TRBD1. The CDR3 consists of 16 residues. Germline lookup yields CDR1 GTSNPN and CDR2 SVGIG (reference sequence). Trimming at V came to 4 bases and at J to 4 bases, leaving 12 bases not matched to a gene. CDR3 in amino acids: CAWNLPWTGLNEKLFF. Here the CDR3 DNA reads TGTGCCTGGAACCTCCCCTGGACAGGACTTAATGAAAAACTGTTTTTT.

CDR3 DNA sequence: TGTGCCAGCAGCCCAACAGGGCCACGGATGAACACTGAAGCTTTCTTT. Protein product: CASSPTGPRMNTEAFF. The chain uses TRBV16 and TRBJ1-1; D might be TRBD1 (6 bases). CDR3 length: 16 amino acids. Trimming left V 4 bases short and J 0 bases short, with 15 bases between. Per germline, CDR1 KGHSY and CDR2 FQNENV.

This clone has more than one count but fewer than ten. The rearrangement uses TRBV30 and TRBJ1-1, with D perhaps TRBD1 (5 bases). Germline CDR1 is GTSNPN and CDR2 is SVGIG (reference sequence). V lost 4 bases and J 1 base, leaving 10 bases between the germline ends. This CDR3 comprises 13 residues. The chain's CDR3 is CAWMARENTEAFF. In nucleotides, the CDR3 is TGTGCCTGGATGGCCAGGGAGAACACTGAAGCTTTCTTT.

The chain employs TRBV11-2 and TRBJ2-1; D not certain. The CDR3 is 16 residues long. Trimming took 5 bases from V and 0 from J, leaving 14 bases between them. Germline values: CDR1 SGHAT, CDR2 FQNNGV. The CDR3 sequence is CASSPYAASSYNEQFF. CDR3 sequence (DNA): TGTGCCAGCAGCCCGTACGCGGCCAGCTCCTACAATGAGCAGTTCTTC.

V is TRBV18 and J is TRBJ2-7; 10 nucleotides line up with TRBD2. The V and J ends lost 0 bases and 4 bases, in that order; junction bases with no gene match: 6. This CDR3 contains 16 residues. The germline V gene has CDR1 KGHSH and CDR2 LQKENI. CDR3 protein: CASSPPSGTSVYEQYF. In DNA form, the CDR3 reads TGTGCCAGCTCACCACCCTCCGGGACTAGCGTTTACGAGCAGTACTTC.

CDR3 sequence: CASSRGRGLSGNTIYF. The CDR3 DNA follows: TGTGCCAGCAGTAGGGGACGGGGCCTCTCTGGAAACACCATATATTTT. The chain carries TRBV2 and TRBJ1-3; perhaps TRBD1 as D (5 bases). Germline assignment: CDR1 SNHLY and CDR2 FYNNEI. The CDR3 has 16 residues. Between the trimmed V and J ends, which lost 5 bases and 0 bases, there was a span of 14 bases.

The rearrangement joins TRBV9 to TRBJ2-5; perhaps TRBD1 as D (6 bases). This CDR3 spans 14 amino acids. Germline CDR1 reads SGDLS; CDR2 reads YYNGEE. V was clipped by 4 bases and J by 2 bases, with 12 bases between them. This chain's CDR3 is CASSQGQNQETQYF. The CDR3 DNA reads as TGTGCCAGCAGCCAAGGACAGAATCAAGAGACCCAGTACTTC. Full variable domain (outside the CDR3, taken from reference TRBV9 and TRBJ2-5): DSGVTQTPKHLITATGQRVTLRCSPRSGDLSVYWYQQSLDQGLQFLIQYYNGEERAKGNILERFSAQQFPDLHSELNLSSLELGDSALYFCASSQGQNQETQYFGPGTRLLVL.

The CDR3 nucleotides are TGTGCCAGCAGCTTGCACCTAGCGGGAGAAGAGACCCAGTACTTC. Its translation is CASSLHLAGEETQYF. This sequence joins TRBV5-4 and TRBJ2-5, with TRBD2 identical over 10 bases. The CDR3 loop spans 15 amino acids. Looked up from germline, CDR1 is SGHNT and CDR2 is YYREEE (reference sequence). V was clipped by 1 base and J by 3 bases; unmatched bases: 3.

This sequence joins TRBV18 and TRBJ2-7, with 8 nucleotides matching TRBD1. The CDR3 has 15 residues. CDR1 and CDR2 from the germline V gene are KGHSH and LQKENI. V gave up 2 bases and J gave up 4 bases; unmatched junction bases: 7. CDR3 sequence reads: CASSPSGQDSYEQYF. For the CDR3, the DNA is TGTGCCAGCTCACCATCGGGACAGGATTCGTACGAGCAGTACTTC.

The chain is built from TRBV28 and TRBJ2-1; 11 bases line up with TRBD2. This CDR3 has 17 residues. Germline V lookup: CDR1 MDHEN, CDR2 SYDVKM. The junction had 6 bases not matched to a gene; V was cut back by 5 bases and J by 0 bases. Here the CDR3 reads CASSPTSGRTSYNEQFF. CDR3 DNA sequence: TGTGCCAGCAGTCCAACTAGCGGGAGAACCTCCTACAATGAGCAGTTCTTC.

The sample holds a few counts of this clone. This chain connects TRBV12-2 to TRBJ2-7; the DNA was not used to check the table's D call, TRBD1. TRBV12-2 counts as a pseudogene. The CDR3 covers 16 residues. CDR3 bases: TGTGCAAGTCGCTCTAAAGCCCAGGGGAGCTCCTACGAGCAGTACTTC. As protein: CASRSKAQGSSYEQYF.

J is TRBJ1-2 and V is TRBV7-2, with D uncertain. The CDR3 loop spans 14 amino acids. Trimming took off 4 bases at V and 5 bases at J, with 14 bases between the two ends. Germline V gene lookup returns CDR1 SGHTA and CDR2 FQGNSA. The CDR3 loop reads CASSSSGTAYGYTF. The CDR3 region has the DNA TGTGCCAGCAGCTCTTCAGGCACAGCATATGGCTACACCTTC.

The V gene is TRBV4-1, the J gene TRBJ2-6; the match to TRBD1 covers 8 bases. Unmatched junction bases numbered 10, after V lost 3 bases and J lost 0 bases. Looked up from germline, CDR1 is MGHRA and CDR2 is YSYEKL. This CDR3 spans 19 amino acids. CDR3 DNA: TGCGCCAGCAGCCACACACGGAGGACAGGGAACTCTGGGGCCAACGTCCTGACTTTC. Residues: CASSHTRRTGNSGANVLTF.

This clone was detected a few times. A much more abundant neighbour one base away suggests this may be a read error. The chain combines TRBV19 with TRBJ1-1; D gene ambiguous. This CDR3 spans 13 amino acids. Trimming took off 3 bases at V and 0 bases at J, with 5 bases between the two ends. Germline lookup yields CDR1 LNHDA and CDR2 SQIVND (reference sequence). CDR3 in amino acids: CASSMWMNTEAFF. In DNA, the CDR3 is TGTGCCAGTAGTATGTGGATGAACACTGAAGCTTTCTTT.